These 25 T cell receptor beta chains were all obtained from the same sample, sequenced in a study of control samples from healthy donors and cancer patients (TCRdb year 2020). Library preparation used the immunoSEQ multiplex PCR assay. In its TCRdb copy, this immuneACCESS table keeps in-frame sequences only and misses some clones. Where compared with another copy, unresolved V genes explain less than half of these, and the others have no known cause. The table for this sample lists roughly 180,000 clones; approximately 94% of them were counted only once. Of the sample, roughly 1.3% is held by the ten largest clones. Sequenced input: blood. The receptor set was obtained from a woman under 30 in good health.

The rearrangement joins TRBV15 to TRBJ2-5, with unresolved D. Germline assignment: CDR1 LNHNV and CDR2 YYDKDF (reference sequence). V gave up 3 bases and J gave up 4 bases, with 6 bases separating them. The CDR3 contains 12 residues. The CDR3 loop is CATSSIIETQYF. DNA of the CDR3: TGTGCCACCAGCAGTATAATAGAGACCCAGTACTTC.

The chain recombines TRBV11-2 with TRBJ2-7, with no clear D. CDR3 size: 14 residues. V lost 5 bases and J 3 bases, leaving 14 bases between the germline ends. Per the germline V gene, CDR1 is SGHAT and CDR2 is FQNNGV. The CDR3 reads CASSQSEEIYEQYF. Here the CDR3 DNA reads TGTGCCAGCAGCCAGTCAGAGGAGATCTACGAGCAGTACTTC.

The V call is TRBV9, the J call TRBJ2-1; D remains unclear. Germline CDR1 is SGDLS and CDR2 is YYNGEE. V lost 0 bases and J lost 13, with 17 bases in between. CDR3 length: 14 residues. The CDR3 sequence is CASSVATVPGLQFF. In DNA, the CDR3 is TGTGCCAGCAGCGTAGCCACTGTTCCGGGCCTACAGTTCTTC.

The gene calls are TRBV12-3 or TRBV12-4 and TRBJ2-7, with D possibly matching TRBD1 (5 bases). The CDR3 consists of 13 residues. The germline V and J ends were trimmed by 8 bases and 0 bases, with 11 bases remaining between them. The chain's CDR3 is CASAWGSSYEQYF. The CDR3 coding sequence is TGTGCCAGCGCCTGGGGCAGCTCCTACGAGCAGTACTTC.

This chain uses TRBV6-5 with TRBJ1-1; D gene uncertain. The V gene lost 0 bases and the J gene lost 4 bases, with 9 bases spanning the gap. From germline, CDR1 is MNHEY and CDR2 SVGAGI. This CDR3 contains 14 residues. The DNA of the CDR3 is TGTGCCAGCAGTTACTCCCTGTCGACCACTGAAGCTTTCTTT. It codes for CASSYSLSTTEAFF.

The genes are TRBV19 and TRBJ1-1; D possibly corresponds to TRBD1 (5 bases). The CDR3 covers 14 residues. V was clipped by 3 bases and J by 4 bases, with 12 bases between them. Germline CDR1 and CDR2: LNHDA and SQIVND (reference sequence). CDR3 region: CASSIRVSGTEAFF. The CDR3, as DNA: TGTGCCAGTAGTATCAGGGTCTCGGGCACTGAAGCTTTCTTT.

The chain combines TRBV13 with TRBJ1-5, with D hard to call. V lost 5 bases to trimming and J lost 5 bases, with 10 bases between them. Germline CDR1 reads PRHDT; CDR2 reads FYEKMQ (reference sequence). This CDR3 is built from 13 residues. CDR3 in DNA: TGTGCCAGCAGCCTAACACGGTATCAGCCCCAGCATTTT. Translation gives CASSLTRYQPQHF.

The chain couples TRBV6-2 or TRBV6-3 to TRBJ1-5, with 7 positions matching TRBD1. Trimming at V came to 3 bases and at J to 8 bases, leaving 10 bases not matched to a gene. Germline V lookup: CDR1 MNHEY, CDR2 SVGEGT. The CDR3 spans 15 residues. DNA of the CDR3: TGTGCCAGCAGTTATTCGGGGGGGGACAGTAAGCCCCAGCATTTT. Amino acid sequence: CASSYSGGDSKPQHF.

CDR3 bases: TGCGCCAGCAGCGGATGGGACAGGGGAGTCACTGAAGCTTTCTTT. It yields the protein CASSGWDRGVTEAFF. The chain has TRBV5-1 and TRBJ1-1; TRBD1 agrees at 10 bases. The V segment lost 4 bases and the J segment 4 bases; nucleotides outside the gene matches: 7. From germline, CDR1 is SGHRS and CDR2 YFSETQ. This CDR3 contains 15 residues.

V usage is TRBV10-3 and J usage is TRBJ2-2; D is possibly TRBD2 (6 bases). V shed 0 bases and J shed 2 bases, with 10 bases lying between them. CDR1 and CDR2 (germline): ENHRY, SYGVKD. This CDR3 region has 16 residues. For the CDR3, the DNA is TGTGCCATCAGTGAGTCGGGGGGTTTTAACACCGGGGAGCTGTTTTTT. It specifies CAISESGGFNTGELFF.

About this clone: Its ends do not fully match the called genes, so a read error is possible. V usage is TRBV7-7 and J usage is TRBJ2-3; D call uncertain. CDR3 length equals 14 residues. The germline gives CDR1 SSHAT, CDR2 FNYEAQ (reference sequence). Here the CDR3 reads CASSLGIDTDTQYF. As DNA, the CDR3 is TGTGCTAGCAGCTTAGGAATAGATACAGATACGCAGTATTTT.

The count of this clone is one. This sequence joins TRBV5-6 and TRBJ2-7; TRBD2 matches at 7 bases. The V gene end was trimmed by 3 bases and the J gene end by 4 bases; junction bases not matched to a gene: 13. The CDR3 loop spans 16 amino acids. Per germline, CDR1 SGHDT and CDR2 YYEEEE. The CDR3 DNA is TGTGCCAGCAGCTCCCTAGCGGAACAAATCGGATACGAGCAGTACTTC. Translating it yields CASSSLAEQIGYEQYF.

Note on this clone: Other DNA sequences in the same sample also yield this CDR3. The chain couples TRBV27 to TRBJ2-7; D is tentatively TRBD1 or TRBD2 (6 bases each). There are 14 residues in the CDR3. V dropped 4 bases and J dropped 4 bases, with 14 bases sitting between them. The V gene's germline CDR1 is MNHEY and CDR2 SMNVEV (reference sequence). CDR3 bases: TGTGCCAGCAGTTGGGGCGGAGGGGGATACGAGCAGTACTTC. It translates to CASSWGGGGYEQYF.

V gene TRBV5-1 combines with J gene TRBJ2-1; TRBD2 might be the D (6 bases). The CDR3 covers 18 residues. From germline, CDR1 is SGHRS and CDR2 YFSETQ. V lost 4 bases to trimming and J lost 4 bases, with 24 bases between them. The CDR3 spells CASSVGGMADSLYNEQFF. DNA for the CDR3: TGCGCCAGCAGCGTGGGGGGAATGGCCGATTCTTTGTACAATGAGCAGTTCTTC.

This sequence joins TRBV27 and TRBJ2-5; TRBD2 matches at 8 bases. CDR3 size: 15 residues. V lost 4 bases to trimming and J lost 5 bases; unmatched junction nucleotides: 9. Germline V gives CDR1 MNHEY, CDR2 SMNVEV (reference sequence). The chain's CDR3 is CASSSLAAGEETQYF. For the CDR3, the DNA is TGTGCCAGCAGTTCACTAGCGGCCGGGGAGGAGACCCAGTACTTC.

The chain couples TRBV18 to TRBJ1-2, with D maybe TRBD1 (5 bases). With 6 bases removed from V and 6 bases from J, the gap between germline ends came to 17 bases. This CDR3 spans 14 amino acids. Germline CDR1 reads KGHSH; CDR2 reads LQKENI. The CDR3 sequence is CASSRVVRGDGYTF. The CDR3 DNA reads TGTGCCAGCTCCAGAGTCGTTCGGGGGGATGGCTACACCTTC.

The gene calls are TRBV18 and TRBJ1-2; D not certain. The V end lost 3 bases, the J end lost 2 bases, and 13 bases lay between the germline ends. The CDR3 covers 15 residues. The V gene's germline CDR1 is KGHSH and CDR2 LQKENI. The DNA for the CDR3 is TGTGCCAGCTCACCCACATACACGAGGAACTATGGCTACACCTTC. Protein: CASSPTYTRNYGYTF.

The chain has TRBV9 and TRBJ2-1, with 8 positions matching TRBD2. Germline V gene lookup returns CDR1 SGDLS and CDR2 YYNGEE. The CDR3 covers 15 residues. The ends lost 5 bases at V and 8 bases at J; junction bases unmatched: 12. CDR3 loop: CASSTLSGIRDEQFF. The CDR3 bases are TGTGCCAGCAGTACCCTTAGCGGGATTCGCGATGAGCAGTTCTTC.

This chain joins TRBV7-2 and TRBJ1-1, with 8 nucleotides matching TRBD1. The ends lost 3 bases at V and 0 bases at J; junction bases unmatched: 0. CDR3 length: 14 residues. Germline V gene sequence: CDR1 SGHTA, CDR2 FQGNSA. CDR3 DNA sequence: TGTGCCAGCAGCTTGGACAGGGTGAACACTGAAGCTTTCTTT. Encoded protein: CASSLDRVNTEAFF.

The chain links TRBV7-2 to TRBJ1-5; 10 nucleotides line up with TRBD1. Germline CDR1 SGHTA, CDR2 FQGNSA. The CDR3 contains 18 residues. J gave up 5 bases and V 2 bases, and 12 bases lay outside the gene matches. CDR3 sequence (DNA): TGTGCCAGCAGCTTATCCTGGGACAGGGGTTTGGCGGATCAGCCCCAGCATTTT. This codes for CASSLSWDRGLADQPQHF.

CDR3 sequence (DNA): TGTGCCAGCATCCCGTCAGGGGGGGCAGGGGTTGAAGCTTTCTTT. The encoded protein is CASIPSGGAGVEAFF. The chain couples TRBV28 to TRBJ1-1; 7 bases are a match to TRBD1. V lost 7 bases to trimming and J lost 7 bases; unmatched junction nucleotides: 15. The CDR3 is 15 amino acids. CDR1 is MDHEN, CDR2 SYDVKM, per germline.

The chain links TRBV6-2 or TRBV6-3 to TRBJ2-3; TRBD2 is a possible D gene (7 bases). Between the trimmed V and J ends, which lost 2 bases and 10 bases, there was a span of 16 bases. In germline, CDR1 is MNHEY, CDR2 SVGEGT. This CDR3 is built from 14 residues. The CDR3 nucleotides are TGTGCCAGCAGTTACCTGAGGGGGGGCGAGGCGCAGTATTTT. Residues: CASSYLRGGEAQYF.

The chain combines TRBV27 with TRBJ1-2; 10 bases map to TRBD1. J lost 7 bases, V lost 2 bases, and 16 bases had no gene match. CDR3 length: 18 residues. Germline loops: CDR1 MNHEY, CDR2 SMNVEV (reference sequence). The CDR3 sequence is CASSLTTRMTGGRGGYTF. DNA of the CDR3: TGTGCCAGCAGTTTAACAACAAGAATGACAGGGGGCAGGGGTGGCTACACCTTC.

In this sample, this clone turned up a few times. The chain carries TRBV19 and TRBJ2-7; the D gene could be TRBD1 or TRBD2 (5 bases each). V was trimmed by 3 bases and J by 0 bases, leaving 15 bases between them. The CDR3 extends over 16 amino acids. The germline gives CDR1 LNHDA, CDR2 SQIVND (reference sequence). The DNA of the CDR3 is TGTGCCAGTAGTATCTCCGGGGCCGTGAACTCCTACGAGCAGTACTTC. Translated, it gives CASSISGAVNSYEQYF.

The genes are TRBV4-1 and TRBJ2-3; 7 bases are a match to TRBD1. Germline V gives CDR1 MGHRA, CDR2 YSYEKL. The CDR3 is 16 amino acids. The trim removed 0 bases at V and 0 bases at J, leaving 3 bases unmatched. The CDR3 DNA reads TGCGCCAGCAGCCAAGATCAGGGACAGAGCACAGATACGCAGTATTTT. This sequence encodes CASSQDQGQSTDTQYF.